This TCR beta chain was retrieved from a study of blood T cell repertoires in COVID-19. Background on the study: There were acute and convalescent COVID-19 samples, and they came from the United States, Italy and Spain. Sources were T cells, B-cell-depleted T cells, or PBMCs; the material itself was cDNA or gDNA.

Germline V lookup: CDR1 KGHSH, CDR2 LQKENI. The CDR3 has 18 residues. The V end was cut by 2 bases, the J end by 0 bases, with 18 bases between. The method was immunoSEQ multiplex PCR; TCRdb's version includes in-frame clones alone and lacks a portion of them. The table has about 53,000 clones, around 87% seen once. Sequenced: peripheral blood. This chain joins TRBV18 and TRBJ2-3; a possible D gene is TRBD1 (6 bases). The TCR was taken from a man aged 50-60 years with acute or convalescent COVID-19. The CDR3 sequence: CASSPFLIVGQSTDTQYF. The CDR3 coding sequence is TGTGCCAGCTCACCATTTCTAATTGTCGGACAGAGCACAGATACGCAGTATTTT. The full variable domain, in which reference TRBV18 and TRBJ2-3 provide the parts outside the CDR3, is NAGVMQNPRHLVRRRGQEARLRCSPMKGHSHVYWYRQLPEEGLKFMVYLQKENIIDESGMPKERFSAEFPKEGPSILRIQQVVRGDSAAYFCASSPFLIVGQSTDTQYFGPGTRLTVL.